This T cell receptor (beta chain) was sequenced during a study of identical twins. General study results and limits: Beta out-of-frame twin sharing showed a weaker excess. The authors drew conclusions from cross-sectional statistical analysis rather than following the same donors. Insertion counts were lower in abundant cord blood beta clonotypes, a trend that memory repertoires did not show.

One entry per CDR3 protein results from TCRdb running MiXCR on the 5' RACE reads. The sample holds 350,000 or so distinct CDR3 sequences, roughly 9% seen once. CDR1 and CDR2 (germline): MDHEN, SYDVKM. This CDR3 has 15 residues. V lost 2 bases and J 0 bases, leaving 10 bases between the germline ends. This clonotype has just a few counts. As yet, its antigen is unknown. This TCR derives from a woman in her forties or fifties in good health. The chain uses TRBV28 and TRBJ1-2, with a tentative D call TRBD1 (5 bases). The specimen sequenced was naive T cells sorted from blood. The CDR3 DNA reads TGTGCCAGCAGTTTAGGGGCAAGGGCTAACTATGGCTACACCTTC. Translation: CASSLGARANYGYTF.